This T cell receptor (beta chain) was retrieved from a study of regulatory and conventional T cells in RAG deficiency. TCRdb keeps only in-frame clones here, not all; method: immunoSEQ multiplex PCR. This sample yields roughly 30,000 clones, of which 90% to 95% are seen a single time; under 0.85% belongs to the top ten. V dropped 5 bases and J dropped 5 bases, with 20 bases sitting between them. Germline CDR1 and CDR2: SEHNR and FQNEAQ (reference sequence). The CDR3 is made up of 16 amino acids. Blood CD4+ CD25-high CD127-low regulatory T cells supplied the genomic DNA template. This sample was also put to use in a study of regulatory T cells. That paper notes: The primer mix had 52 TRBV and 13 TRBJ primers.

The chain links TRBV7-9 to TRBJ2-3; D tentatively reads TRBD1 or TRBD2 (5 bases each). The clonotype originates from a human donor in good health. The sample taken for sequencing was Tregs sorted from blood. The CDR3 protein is CASSRPSGGPRDTQYF. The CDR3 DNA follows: TGTGCCAGCAGCCGCCCGAGTGGGGGACCCCGAGATACGCAGTATTTT.